Listed here is a single T cell receptor beta chain. Its antigen is not known. Germline-derived CDR1 and CDR2 are LGHNA and YSLEER. Trimming removed 3 bases from V and 0 bases from J, with 12 bases in between. This CDR3 is 15 amino acids long. The source of the sample is a study of T cell repertoires in cytomegalovirus infection. Study-wide background: The public TCR beta signatures pointed to both CMV infection and matching HLA type. Study-level results: Ex vivo, HLA-C-restricted CMV-specific TCR beta clonotypes prevailed over the rest of the response. People with CMV and the relevant HLA were identified by cumulative public TCR beta family frequency.

In TCRdb, the reads were re-called with MiXCR into one record per CDR3 protein. The table has more than 90,000 distinct CDR3 sequences, about 9.4% seen once. The receptor's source is a human donor in good health (CMV status not recorded). Some clones in this sample may be carry-over from other donors' samples. Sequenced: PBMCs, sequenced either directly or after in vitro stimulation (not recorded which). This chain connects TRBV4-3 to TRBJ2-7, with D perhaps matching TRBD1 or TRBD2 (5 bases each). Here the CDR3 DNA reads TGCGCCAGCAGCCATGACCCGGGGCCCTCCTACGAGCAGTACTTC. Translating it yields CASSHDPGPSYEQYF.